These 30 T cell receptor beta chains were sequenced from one sample in a study of identical twins (dated by TCRdb to about 2016). The protocol used for the library was 5' RACE. Sequencing instrument: Illumina HiSeq 2000. TCRdb trimmed public reads at Q25 via fastp, called clones via MiXCR and kept in-frame beta chains. Rows with a matching CDR3 protein are joined into one entry that keeps the most common DNA and genes. This sample gives about 550,000 distinct CDR3 sequences in total; about 20% of them show up just once. Approximately 0.52% of the sample lies in the top ten. The same sample was also studied in work on yellow fever vaccine responses in identical twins.

The sample comprised CD4+ T cells sorted from blood. These receptors were obtained from a woman aged 18-29 years in good health.

The gene calls are TRBV20-1 and TRBJ2-5; 7 positions match TRBD2. Germline V gene data show CDR1 as DFQATT and CDR2 as SNEGSKA (reference sequence). This CDR3 contains 14 residues. With V trimmed by 3 bases and J by 5 bases, 9 bases remained unmatched. This chain's CDR3 is CSARIRGRVETQYF. CDR3 nucleotides: TGCAGTGCTAGGATCCGCGGGAGAGTGGAGACCCAGTACTTC.

The genes are TRBV10-3 and TRBJ2-1, with 8 bases identical to TRBD1. This CDR3 is built from 15 residues. CDR1 and CDR2 (germline): ENHRY, SYGVKD. Trimming at V came to 6 bases and at J to 0 bases, leaving 4 bases not matched to a gene. CDR3 amino acids: CAISADRGSYNEQFF. The CDR3 coding sequence is TGTGCCATCAGCGCCGACAGGGGCTCCTACAATGAGCAGTTCTTC.

In this sample, this clonotype turned up a few times. V and J are TRBV4-1 and TRBJ2-5, with TRBD2 matching 7 bases. This CDR3 contains 13 residues. After removal of 5 bases from V and 5 bases from J, the junction contained 5 bases not matched to a gene. CDR1 and CDR2 from the germline V gene are MGHRA and YSYEKL. For the CDR3, the DNA is TGCGCCAGCAGCGCACTAGCGTTGGAGACCCAGTACTTC. Translating gives CASSALALETQYF.

The chain couples TRBV5-5 to TRBJ1-4, with a possible D match to TRBD1 (5 bases). V was cut by 2 bases and J by 17 bases, with 16 bases left in between. Germline-derived CDR1 and CDR2 are SGHKS and YYEKEE (reference sequence). The CDR3 sequence is 12 residues long. CDR3 nucleotide sequence: TGTGCCAGCAGCTTAAAGGTGGGACCGTCCTTTTTT. Protein: CASSLKVGPSFF. Looking up the rest from reference TRBV5-5 and TRBJ1-4 gives the full variable domain: DAGVTQSPTHLIKTRGQQVTLRCSPISGHKSVSWYQQVLGQGPQFIFQYYEKEERGRGNFPDRFSARQFPNYSSELNVNALLLGDSALYLCASSLKVGPSFFGSGTQLSVL.

This clonotype has only a few counts. The rearrangement joins TRBV24-1 to TRBJ2-2, with D possibly being TRBD2 (5 bases). V was pared by 9 bases and J by 4 bases, with 14 bases between. This CDR3 has 14 amino acids. Per the germline V gene, CDR1 is KGHDR and CDR2 is SFDVKD. The chain's CDR3 is CATGGRPSTGELFF. The CDR3 nucleotides read TGTGCCACCGGAGGCAGGCCAAGCACCGGGGAGCTGTTTTTT.

The V gene is TRBV2, the J gene TRBJ1-4, with D possibly TRBD1 on 6 matching bases. The ends were cut back, 3 bases at V and 5 bases at J, with 16 bases in the middle. CDR1 is SNHLY, CDR2 FYNNEI, per germline. The CDR3 has 16 amino acids. In DNA, the CDR3 is TGTGCCAGCAGTGATGTGTGGGACATGAGAAATGAAAAACTGTTTTTT. It yields the protein CASSDVWDMRNEKLFF. The entire variable domain, with the rest obtained from reference TRBV2 and TRBJ1-4, is as follows: EPEVTQTPSHQVTQMGQEVILRCVPISNHLYFYWYRQILGQKVEFLVSFYNNEISEKSEIFDDQFSVERPDGSNFTLKIRSTKLEDSAMYFCASSDVWDMRNEKLFFGSGTQLSVL.

This clonotype was detected a few times. The chain combines TRBV28 with TRBJ2-7, with 9 bases aligning to TRBD2. In germline, CDR1 is MDHEN, CDR2 SYDVKM. CDR3 length equals 16 residues. Unmatched junction bases numbered 12, after V lost 6 bases and J lost 3 bases. The chain's CDR3 is CASSPSGLAGNYEQYF. The DNA for the CDR3 is TGTGCCAGCAGCCCATCCGGGCTAGCGGGGAACTACGAGCAGTACTTC.

This clonotype was picked up a small number of times. The chain uses TRBV6-1 and TRBJ2-5, with TRBD2 matching over 9 bases. Losses at the gene ends were 6 bases for V and 4 bases for J; bases not matched to a gene: 12. The CDR3 sequence is 16 residues long. Germline-derived CDR1 and CDR2 are MNHNS and SASEGT. The chain's CDR3 is CASRPPGTSRGETQYF. The CDR3 DNA reads as TGTGCCAGCAGACCCCCCGGGACTAGCAGAGGAGAGACCCAGTACTTC.

The chain employs TRBV5-5 and TRBJ2-1, with D possibly matching TRBD2 (7 bases). Germline V gene sequence: CDR1 SGHKS, CDR2 YYEKEE (reference sequence). This CDR3 has 15 residues. The ends were cut back, 1 base at V and 7 bases at J, with 15 bases in the middle. As DNA, the CDR3 is TGTGCCAGCAGCTTGCGGGGGGCGCTGGGAAATGAGCAGTTCTTC. Translated: CASSLRGALGNEQFF.

This clonotype was counted between two and nine times. The chain carries TRBV5-1 and TRBJ1-2; a possible D gene is TRBD1 (5 bases). This CDR3 contains 13 residues. V was trimmed by 1 base and J by 5 bases, leaving 9 bases between them. Germline V gene data show CDR1 as SGHRS and CDR2 as YFSETQ. The CDR3 sequence: CASSLYQGYGYTF. The DNA for the CDR3 is TGCGCCAGCAGCTTGTATCAGGGTTATGGCTACACCTTC.

This clonotype was observed many times. The chain carries TRBV20-1 and TRBJ1-5, with 9 bases matching TRBD1. The CDR3 covers 14 residues. The V gene end was trimmed by 5 bases and the J gene end by 3 bases; junction bases not matched to a gene: 5. Looked up from germline, CDR1 is DFQATT and CDR2 is SNEGSKA (reference sequence). The CDR3 nucleotides read TGCAGTGCTTTAACAGGGGGCCCCAATCAGCCCCAGCATTTT. Encoded protein: CSALTGGPNQPQHF.

This clonotype was counted between two and nine times. V is TRBV10-3 and J is TRBJ1-6; the D gene is possibly TRBD1 (5 bases). Germline V gene sequence: CDR1 ENHRY, CDR2 SYGVKD. V lost 0 bases to trimming and J lost 7 bases, with 10 bases between them. The CDR3 extends over 15 amino acids. The CDR3 nucleotides are TGTGCCATCAGTGAGTCCGGCAGGGAGAATTCACCCCTCCACTTT. Translating it yields CAISESGRENSPLHF.

The chain employs TRBV29-1 and TRBJ2-7; 13 bases are shared with TRBD2. The germline CDR1 and CDR2 sequences are SQVTM and ANQGSEA. With V trimmed by 6 bases and J by 6 bases, 2 bases remained unmatched. CDR3 length: 12 residues. The CDR3 DNA sequence: TGCAGCGTGGGGACTAGCGGGACCGAGCAGTACTTC. It is translated as CSVGTSGTEQYF.

The rearrangement uses TRBV12-3 or TRBV12-4 and TRBJ2-1; 8 nucleotides line up with TRBD1. Germline trimming cut 5 bases from V and 9 bases from J; bases unmatched to any gene: 9. The CDR3 has 14 amino acids. DNA of the CDR3: TGTGCCAGCAGTCCCAGGACAGGGTGGAGTGAGCAGTTCTTC. Its protein product is CASSPRTGWSEQFF.

The J gene is TRBJ2-1, the V gene TRBV20-1, with D possibly TRBD2 on 5 matching bases. The germline V gene has CDR1 DFQATT and CDR2 SNEGSKA (reference sequence). V gave up 4 bases and J gave up 9 bases, with 19 bases separating them. The CDR3 covers 14 residues. CDR3 residues: CSAIPWPSYGEQFF. The CDR3 nucleotides read TGCAGTGCTATCCCCTGGCCTAGCTACGGTGAGCAGTTCTTC.

This clonotype has only a few counts. The V call is TRBV5-1, the J call TRBJ2-7, with 13 bases lining up with TRBD2. Germline V lookup: CDR1 SGHRS, CDR2 YFSETQ. CDR3 length: 16 amino acids. V was clipped by 4 bases and J by 5 bases; unmatched bases: 9. The CDR3, as DNA: TGCGCCAGCAGCACCGGAGGGACTAGCGGGATGAACGAGCAGTACTTC. Amino acids: CASSTGGTSGMNEQYF.

This clonotype appeared a few times. The chain combines TRBV5-1 with TRBJ2-7, with D perhaps matching TRBD2 (5 bases). Germline CDR1 reads SGHRS; CDR2 reads YFSETQ. Trimming removed 4 bases from V and 3 bases from J, with 14 bases in between. CDR3 length: 14 residues. DNA of the CDR3: TGCGCCAGCAGCCCTCGGGAAGGGAGCTACGAGCAGTACGTC. It is translated as CASSPREGSYEQYV.

This sequence joins TRBV3-1 and TRBJ2-5; TRBD2 matches at 11 bases. V lost 0 bases and J lost 2; bases outside the gene matches: 14. Germline values: CDR1 LGHDT, CDR2 YNNKEL (reference sequence). This CDR3 spans 20 amino acids. In DNA, the CDR3 is TGTGCCAGCAGCCAAGATGCCCGACTAGCGGGGACTCTAACTCAAGAGACCCAGTACTTC. It translates to CASSQDARLAGTLTQETQYF.

This clonotype was seen many times. The chain links TRBV5-6 to TRBJ2-7; tentatively, D is TRBD1 (6 bases). The CDR3 spans 14 residues. V lost 2 bases, J lost 2 bases, and 11 bases lay in between. Germline values: CDR1 SGHDT, CDR2 YYEEEE. The CDR3 DNA sequence: TGTGCCAGCAGCTTATCAGGGGTACCCTACGAGCAGTACTTC. Encoded protein: CASSLSGVPYEQYF.

This clonotype was detected a few times. DNA of the CDR3: TGTGCCAGCAGTTTGGGTGGCGGACAGGGTTTAACGGCCAAAAACATTCAGTACTTC. It specifies CASSLGGGQGLTAKNIQYF. The chain couples TRBV27 to TRBJ2-4, with 8 bases aligning to TRBD1. Germline CDR1 and CDR2: MNHEY and SMNVEV (reference sequence). This CDR3 has 19 residues. Trimming removed 3 bases from V and 1 base from J; junction bases left unmatched: 14.

This clonotype has more than one count but fewer than ten. The V and J genes are TRBV25-1 and TRBJ2-4, with unresolved D. From germline, CDR1 is MGHDK and CDR2 SYGVNS. Trimming pared 4 bases from V and 4 bases from J, leaving 5 bases between. The CDR3 covers 12 residues. In DNA form, the CDR3 reads TGTGCCAGCAGTGGAGAAAAAAACATTCAGTACTTC. Amino acids: CASSGEKNIQYF.

This clonotype was counted a few times. The J gene is TRBJ2-3, the V gene TRBV5-5; no firm D call. The germline CDR1 and CDR2 sequences are SGHKS and YYEKEE (reference sequence). The CDR3 covers 14 residues. V was clipped by 4 bases and J by 0 bases, with 9 bases between them. This CDR3 is CASSPYLSTDTQYF. The CDR3 nucleotides are TGTGCCAGCAGCCCGTACCTTAGCACAGATACGCAGTATTTT.

This clonotype was counted a few times. The gene calls are TRBV4-1 and TRBJ2-3; the match to TRBD1 covers 7 bases. J was trimmed by 0 bases and V by 5 bases; bases with no gene match: 8. The CDR3 consists of 16 residues. Germline CDR1 MGHRA, CDR2 YSYEKL. The chain's CDR3 is CASSFGTAPSTDTQYF. CDR3 nucleotides: TGCGCCAGCAGCTTTGGGACAGCTCCTAGCACAGATACGCAGTATTTT.

This clonotype has more than one count but fewer than ten. The CDR3 reads CSAAGPPSGMNYEQYF. Written as DNA, the CDR3 is TGCAGTGCTGCGGGGCCCCCTAGCGGGATGAACTACGAGCAGTACTTC. The V gene is TRBV20-1, the J gene TRBJ2-7; 9 bases are a match to TRBD2. This CDR3 has 16 amino acids. Per the germline V gene, CDR1 is DFQATT and CDR2 is SNEGSKA (reference sequence). Unmatched junction bases numbered 14, after V lost 5 bases and J lost 3 bases.

The chain employs TRBV5-1 and TRBJ2-2; 7 nucleotides agree with TRBD1. Germline loops: CDR1 SGHRS, CDR2 YFSETQ. Losses at the gene ends were 4 bases for V and 0 bases for J; bases not matched to a gene: 6. This CDR3 region has 16 residues. Here the CDR3 reads CASSAGTAPNTGELFF. CDR3 bases: TGCGCCAGCAGCGCCGGGACAGCTCCGAACACCGGGGAGCTGTTTTTT.

The CDR3 sequence is CATSRGDLPGRDYGYTF. The CDR3 bases are TGTGCCACCAGCAGAGGCGACTTACCGGGACGCGACTATGGCTACACCTTC. The chain employs TRBV15 and TRBJ1-2; D is possibly TRBD1 (5 bases). The CDR3 is 17 residues long. Germline V gene sequence: CDR1 LNHNV, CDR2 YYDKDF (reference sequence). The V and J ends lost 1 base and 3 bases respectively, with 18 bases between them. Complete variable domain (other parts from reference TRBV15 and TRBJ1-2): DAMVIQNPRYQVTQFGKPVTLSCSQTLNHNVMYWYQQKSSQAPKLLFHYYDKDFNNEADTPDNFQSRRPNTSFCFLDIRSPGLGDTAMYLCATSRGDLPGRDYGYTFGSGTRLTVV.

The chain employs TRBV9 and TRBJ2-4; 7 nucleotides align to TRBD2. In germline, CDR1 is SGDLS, CDR2 YYNGEE. The CDR3 runs to 18 residues. Unmatched junction bases numbered 13, after V lost 4 bases and J lost 0 bases. In DNA, the CDR3 is TGTGCCAGCAGCACGAAAGGGAGGGGAGGGATAGCCAAAAACATTCAGTACTTC. It encodes CASSTKGRGGIAKNIQYF.

This clonotype occurred many times. The chain is built from TRBV5-1 and TRBJ1-1, with D perhaps matching TRBD1 (5 bases). The CDR3 extends over 14 amino acids. Trimming removed 1 base from V and 4 bases from J, with 11 bases in between. CDR1 SGHRS and CDR2 YFSETQ come from the germline V gene. The CDR3, as DNA: TGCGCCAGCAGCTTGCGTCGCGGGGGCACTGAAGCTTTCTTT. Amino acid sequence: CASSLRRGGTEAFF.

This clonotype turned up a few times. The genes are TRBV5-1 and TRBJ2-2, with 7 positions matching TRBD1. Unmatched junction bases numbered 4, after V lost 3 bases and J lost 2 bases. The CDR3 has 15 residues. The germline gives CDR1 SGHRS, CDR2 YFSETQ. CDR3 amino acids: CASSSQGPNTGELFF. The DNA of the CDR3 is TGCGCCAGCAGCTCACAGGGGCCAAACACCGGGGAGCTGTTTTTT.

The chain has TRBV19 and TRBJ2-1; the D gene could be TRBD1 or TRBD2 (5 bases each). The V end lost 6 bases, the J end lost 8 bases, and 20 bases lay between the germline ends. The CDR3 extends over 15 amino acids. Per the germline V gene, CDR1 is LNHDA and CDR2 is SQIVND (reference sequence). The DNA for the CDR3 is TGTGCCAGTAGAGAGGGACCTTGGGGCATCGATGAGCAGTTCTTC. Its protein is CASREGPWGIDEQFF.